This is a list of T cell receptor beta chains from one sample in a study of cytomegalovirus exposure and HLA in healthy donors. TCRdb's copy holds only in-frame clones and misses some; the assay was immunoSEQ multiplex PCR. Of roughly 56,000 clones in the sample, about 92% were seen once. The sample taken for sequencing was PBMCs. These receptors all stem from a young woman in good health and CMV-seropositive. Each CDR3 is given without its conserved first and last residue.

>TRBV6-1|TRBJ2-1
ASSEPGLYYNEQF
>TRBV30|TRBJ2-3
AWSDPPGLAGTDTQY
>TRBV15|TRBJ2-1
ATSRDSGGRQF
>TRBV4-1|TRBJ2-6
ASSPRGSGANVLT
>TRBV9|TRBJ2-7
ASSVEAGGREQY
>TRBV4-1|TRBJ2-7
ASSQRTEGYEQY
>TRBV4-1|TRBJ1-2
ASSQAVWQGGGGT
>TRBV19|TRBJ2-1
ASSPFLGSYNEQF
>TRBV27|TRBJ2-5
ASSFLQGAGETQY
>TRBV7-2|TRBJ2-7
ASQVGYEQY
>TRBV7-2|TRBJ2-3
ASSSGRGGFITDTQY
>TRBV6-5|TRBJ1-2
ASGAGDGYGYT
>TRBV4-1|TRBJ2-1
ASSSQAEQF
>TRBV20-1|TRBJ2-7
SVRGLEQY
>TRBV27|TRBJ2-5
ASRLAGTSGAQY
>TRBV5-4|TRBJ2-7
VGLGHYEQY
>TRBV7-9|TRBJ1-6
ASSSGSGAKSPLH
>TRBV5-4|TRBJ2-3
ASSWGQGSDTQY
>TRBV5-5|TRBJ1-6
ASSLGGASPLH
>TRBV7-9|TRBJ1-2
ASSSPTAYPNYGYT
>TRBV6-4|TRBJ1-2
ASSKADRGT
>TRBV9|TRBJ2-1
ASSVDGSYNEQF
>TRBV6-5|TRBJ1-2
ASRGQGNYGYT
>TRBV6-1|TRBJ1-5
ASSALLTGFSNQPQH
>TRBV18|TRBJ1-2
ASSPYNYGYT
>TRBV7-9|TRBJ1-1
ASSFHSSNTEAF
>TRBV19|TRBJ1-2
ASSPGQIYGYT
>TRBV27|TRBJ1-6
ASSLSWYKNSPLH
>TRBV5-1|TRBJ1-5
ASSFLPGTGVDQPQH
>TRBV7-9|TRBJ2-1
ASSFRQEQF
>TRBV5-4|TRBJ2-1
ASSLPGQGLSNEQF
>TRBV16|TRBJ2-7
ASSPRDEQY
>TRBV6-5|TRBJ1-1
ASSRLGTEAF
>TRBV6-1|TRBJ1-6
ASSEPRGGGGVYNSPLH
>TRBV7-9|TRBJ1-4
ASTASPSNEKLF
>TRBV2|TRBJ1-5
ASGWGQHSNQPQH
>TRBV29-1|TRBJ2-5
SARDRPGETQY
>TRBV4-1|TRBJ2-6
ASSHSPWGGGANVLT
>TRBV27|TRBJ1-5
ASSVYRGSNQPQH
>TRBV4-3|TRBJ1-6
ASSQDYKGAISSPLH
>TRBV5-1|TRBJ1-3
ASSLSGTATGNTIY
>TRBV18|TRBJ1-6
ASSPGQVNSPLH